This passage covers 13 T cell receptor beta chains from one sample sequenced in a study of T cell responses to AZD1222 COVID-19 vaccine. Profiling relied on immunoSEQ multiplex PCR, and the TCRdb table lists in-frame clones only, not all of them. In the table there are 94,000 or so clones, 89% of which are singletons. The sequenced sample was peripheral blood, obtained on day 0 of AZD1222 vaccination. All receptors come from an adult in good health.

This chain joins TRBV6-4 and TRBJ2-2; 11 bases line up with TRBD1. The CDR3 extends over 15 amino acids. V was pared by 5 bases and J by 5 bases, with 4 bases of the junction left unmatched. CDR1 MRHNA and CDR2 SNTAGT come from the germline V gene. CDR3 loop: CASSPGQGETGELFF. The CDR3 nucleotides read TGTGCCAGCAGTCCGGGACAGGGGGAGACCGGGGAGCTGTTTTTT.

The J gene is TRBJ1-5, the V gene TRBV7-6; 9 positions match TRBD1. The length of the CDR3 is 16 residues. The germline gives CDR1 SGHVS, CDR2 FNYEAQ. Trimming at V came to 3 bases and at J to 3 bases, leaving 6 bases not matched to a gene. CDR3 sequence reads: CASSFGDREDNQPQHF. The CDR3 DNA reads as TGTGCCAGCAGCTTCGGGGACAGGGAAGACAATCAGCCCCAGCATTTT.

The CDR3 bases are TGTGCCAGCAGCGTAGGGGGGGCCGATGAGCAGTTCTTC. Translated: CASSVGGADEQFF. V gene TRBV9 combines with J gene TRBJ2-1, with D perhaps assigned TRBD1 or TRBD2 (6 bases each). Between the trimmed V and J ends, which lost 0 bases and 8 bases, there was a span of 9 bases. This CDR3 spans 13 amino acids. Germline V lookup: CDR1 SGDLS, CDR2 YYNGEE.

The chain carries TRBV11-3 and TRBJ2-1; 13 bases are a match to TRBD2. V trimming: 5 bases; J trimming: 8 bases; junction bases outside the gene matches: 6. This CDR3 spans 15 amino acids. Germline loops: CDR1 SGHNT, CDR2 YENEEA. The CDR3, as DNA: TGTGCCAGCAGCCCCGGGACTAGCGGGGACTATGAGCAGTTCTTC. It encodes CASSPGTSGDYEQFF.

The rearrangement links TRBV7-2 to TRBJ2-7; tentatively, D is TRBD2 (5 bases). The CDR3 runs to 14 residues. The ends were cut back, 5 bases at V and 6 bases at J, with 17 bases in the middle. Germline CDR1 SGHTA, CDR2 FQGNSA. The DNA for the CDR3 is TGTGCCAGCAGCCCATCGGCCCTGGGGAGCGAGCAGTACTTC. This translates into CASSPSALGSEQYF. The full variable domain, rest sourced from reference TRBV7-2 and TRBJ2-7, is GAGVSQSPSNKVTEKGKDVELRCDPISGHTALYWYRQSLGQGLEFLIYFQGNSAPDKSGLPSDRFSAERTGGSVSTLTIQRTQQEDSAVYLCASSPSALGSEQYFGPGTRLTVT.

The V and J genes are TRBV9 and TRBJ1-1; D is undetermined. The CDR3 has 15 amino acids. Trimming pared 0 bases from V and 1 base from J, leaving 10 bases between. CDR1 is SGDLS and CDR2 is YYNGEE in the germline V gene. The CDR3 nucleotides read TGTGCCAGCAGCGTAGTACGGGAGGCGAACACTGAAGCTTTCTTT. Translated: CASSVVREANTEAFF.

This chain joins TRBV5-1 and TRBJ1-2; 9 bases agree with TRBD1. The ends lost 4 bases at V and 0 bases at J; junction bases unmatched: 13. Germline CDR1 SGHRS, CDR2 YFSETQ. This CDR3 is 18 amino acids long. This CDR3 reads CASSLRSGTGISNYGYTF. The CDR3 nucleotides read TGCGCCAGCAGCCTACGATCCGGGACAGGGATATCTAACTATGGCTACACCTTC.

The J gene is TRBJ2-2, the V gene TRBV30; D not resolved. V was pared by 2 bases and J by 0 bases, with 10 bases between. The CDR3 is 15 amino acids. Germline CDR1 reads GTSNPN; CDR2 reads SVGIG (reference sequence). This CDR3 reads CAWSLGPTNTGELFF. Here the CDR3 DNA reads TGTGCCTGGAGTCTAGGGCCGACGAACACCGGGGAGCTGTTTTTT.

CDR3 sequence reads: CASRGSGATNEKLFF. The CDR3 bases are TGCGCCAGCCGGGGGTCAGGAGCAACTAATGAAAAACTGTTTTTT. The V gene is TRBV5-1, the J gene TRBJ1-4, with a possible D match to TRBD1 (5 bases). From germline, CDR1 is SGHRS and CDR2 YFSETQ. V was cut by 7 bases and J by 0 bases, with 13 bases left in between. The CDR3 consists of 15 residues.

V gene TRBV28 combines with J gene TRBJ1-2; the D gene is possibly TRBD1 (6 bases). The V end lost 6 bases, the J end lost 4 bases, and 21 bases lay between the germline ends. Germline lookup yields CDR1 MDHEN and CDR2 SYDVKM. This CDR3 contains 16 residues. The CDR3 spells CASSQQDSRIPYGYTF. For the CDR3, the DNA is TGTGCCAGCAGCCAGCAGGACAGTCGGATTCCCTATGGCTACACCTTC.

The chain combines TRBV12-3 or TRBV12-4 with TRBJ2-1; unclear D gene. This CDR3 region has 11 residues. Trimming left V 3 bases short and J 14 bases short, with 11 bases between. Here the CDR3 reads CASSLSESEFF. CDR3 coding DNA: TGTGCCAGCAGTTTGAGTGAGAGTGAGTTCTTC.

The V and J genes are TRBV27 and TRBJ2-7; D is perhaps TRBD1 or TRBD2 (5 bases each). Germline V gives CDR1 MNHEY, CDR2 SMNVEV (reference sequence). Trimming took 5 bases from V and 2 from J, leaving 16 bases between them. The CDR3 spans 15 residues. DNA of the CDR3: TGTGCCAGCAGTCCTTCGAAGGGGAGTCCCTACGAGCAGTACTTC. This translates into CASSPSKGSPYEQYF.

The chain joins TRBV7-9 to TRBJ2-1; possibly TRBD1 or TRBD2 for D (7 bases each). The V gene lost 8 bases and the J gene lost 9 bases, with 20 bases spanning the gap. The CDR3 runs 14 residues. Germline CDR1 and CDR2: SEHNR and FQNEAQ (reference sequence). Here the CDR3 reads CASRPGGAESEQFF. CDR3 sequence (DNA): TGTGCCAGCCGTCCAGGGGGGGCTGAAAGTGAGCAGTTCTTC.